Below, 20 T cell receptor beta chains from the same sample are listed, as sequenced in a study of TIL therapy for anti-PD-1-resistant metastatic lung cancer. Time point meaning: pre-treatment sample, taken before nivolumab and TIL therapy. The immunoSEQ assay was v3. The data were produced by immunoSEQ multiplex PCR, yet TCRdb's version contains in-frame clones alone and is incomplete. The sample shows about 50,000 clones, just over 85% of them seen only once. Sequencing used blood, obtained at baseline. Receptor source: a person aged 25-80 years with non-small cell lung cancer.

The chain links TRBV14 to TRBJ2-3; 8 nucleotides agree with TRBD2. The junction had 16 bases not matched to a gene; V was cut back by 3 bases and J by 5 bases. Germline CDR1 SGHDN, CDR2 FVKESK. The length of the CDR3 is 18 residues. CDR3 bases: TGTGCCAGCAGCCAGTTCAAGCGGGGGCCTGGGTTTATAGATACGCAGTATTTT. This sequence encodes CASSQFKRGPGFIDTQYF.

V gene TRBV29-1 combines with J gene TRBJ2-2, with 11 bases lining up with TRBD1. Looked up from germline, CDR1 is SQVTM and CDR2 is ANQGSEA. V was pared by 7 bases and J by 6 bases, with 13 bases of the junction left unmatched. The CDR3 is made up of 16 amino acids. As DNA, the CDR3 is TGCAGCGCTAGGGACAGGGGGATCGGCCAGGCCGGGGAGCTGTTTTTT. Residues: CSARDRGIGQAGELFF.

CDR3 region: CASSPGTESSYEQYF. As DNA, the CDR3 is TGTGCCAGCTCACCCGGGACCGAGAGCTCCTACGAGCAGTACTTC. The chain is built from TRBV18 and TRBJ2-7, with D perhaps assigned TRBD1 or TRBD2 (5 bases each). V was shortened by 3 bases and J by 0 bases, with 12 bases between the two germline ends. The CDR3 extends over 15 amino acids. Germline lookup yields CDR1 KGHSH and CDR2 LQKENI. Filled out from reference TRBV18 and TRBJ2-7, the complete variable domain reads NAGVMQNPRHLVRRRGQEARLRCSPMKGHSHVYWYRQLPEEGLKFMVYLQKENIIDESGMPKERFSAEFPKEGPSILRIQQVVRGDSAAYFCASSPGTESSYEQYFGPGTRLTVT.

V and J are TRBV27 and TRBJ2-1, with a weak D call TRBD2 (5 bases). The CDR3 consists of 15 residues. Germline CDR1 is MNHEY and CDR2 is SMNVEV (reference sequence). The germline V and J ends were trimmed by 1 base and 5 bases, with 12 bases remaining between them. CDR3 loop: CASSLYPRANNEQFF. Written as DNA, the CDR3 is TGTGCCAGCAGTTTATACCCGCGGGCCAACAATGAGCAGTTCTTC.

V is TRBV4-3 and J is TRBJ1-5; TRBD1 is a possible D gene (6 bases). Germline CDR1 reads LGHNA; CDR2 reads YSLEER. The germline V and J ends were trimmed by 2 bases and 4 bases, with 18 bases remaining between them. CDR3 length equals 17 residues. Written as DNA, the CDR3 is TGCGCCAGCAGCCAAATCTGGGGTAGGGGGGTTAATCAGCCCCAGCATTTT. This encodes CASSQIWGRGVNQPQHF.

This chain connects TRBV19 to TRBJ2-5, with D perhaps matching TRBD1 (6 bases). The germline V gene has CDR1 LNHDA and CDR2 SQIVND (reference sequence). V shed 4 bases and J shed 4 bases, with 16 bases lying between them. This CDR3 comprises 15 residues. CDR3 sequence reads: CASSTTGTVRETQYF. In DNA form, the CDR3 reads TGTGCCAGTAGTACTACAGGGACGGTACGAGAGACCCAGTACTTC.

The chain links TRBV4-3 to TRBJ1-3; D not certain. Germline V gene sequence: CDR1 LGHNA, CDR2 YSLEER. V lost 0 bases and J 4 bases, leaving 7 bases between the germline ends. The CDR3 is 14 amino acids. The CDR3 protein is CASSQDGGGNTIYF. The CDR3 nucleotides read TGCGCCAGCAGCCAAGATGGTGGAGGAAACACCATATATTTT.

The chain couples TRBV5-1 to TRBJ2-7, with a possible D match to TRBD1 (6 bases). V was trimmed by 0 bases and J by 0 bases, leaving 10 bases between them. Germline V gene sequence: CDR1 SGHRS, CDR2 YFSETQ. This CDR3 has 15 residues. CDR3 amino acids: CASSLVDSGSYEQYF. The CDR3 DNA reads as TGCGCCAGCAGCTTGGTGGACAGCGGCTCCTACGAGCAGTACTTC.

In the case of this clone: One end of the junction fails to match germline, which may point to a read error. V is TRBV7-9 and J is TRBJ2-1, with 12 bases that match TRBD2. Per the germline V gene, CDR1 is SEHNR and CDR2 is FQNEAQ (reference sequence). The CDR3 contains 15 residues. CDR3 amino acids: CASSLAGGAYNEQFF. The CDR3 DNA sequence: TGTGCCAGCAGCCTAGCGGGGGGGGCCTACAATGAGCAGTTCTTC.

The rearrangement uses TRBV27 and TRBJ2-7, with 7 bases lining up with TRBD2. The germline V gene has CDR1 MNHEY and CDR2 SMNVEV (reference sequence). V lost 10 bases and J lost 4; bases outside the gene matches: 13. This CDR3 contains 14 residues. CDR3 region: CATGTPLATYEQYF. CDR3 nucleotides: TGTGCCACCGGAACCCCACTAGCGACATACGAGCAGTACTTC.

The chain carries TRBV4-3 and TRBJ2-1, with 7 bases identical to TRBD2. The V gene's germline CDR1 is LGHNA and CDR2 YSLEER. J gave up 5 bases and V 1 base, and 5 bases lay outside the gene matches. The CDR3 runs to 15 residues. The CDR3 DNA reads TGCGCCAGCAGCCAAGGTGAGGGACTAAACAATGAGCAGTTCTTC. It is translated as CASSQGEGLNNEQFF.

V gene TRBV24-1 combines with J gene TRBJ1-2; D gene ambiguous. CDR1 is KGHDR and CDR2 is SFDVKD in the germline V gene. The CDR3 runs to 13 residues. The V end was cut by 3 bases, the J end by 8 bases, with 12 bases between. The CDR3 DNA follows: TGTGCCACCAGTGATCTACCCGGCCGGGGCTACACCTTC. Translated: CATSDLPGRGYTF.

The chain employs TRBV15 and TRBJ2-3, with D possibly matching TRBD2 (6 bases). Germline V gene data show CDR1 as LNHNV and CDR2 as YYDKDF (reference sequence). The CDR3 length is 16 residues. The V end lost 3 bases, the J end lost 2 bases, and 15 bases lay between the germline ends. The chain's CDR3 is CATSSPRGWSTDTQYF. The CDR3 nucleotides are TGTGCCACCAGCAGTCCCCGGGGGTGGTCCACAGATACGCAGTATTTT.

V and J are TRBV7-9 and TRBJ2-1; D might be TRBD2 (6 bases). The CDR3 loop spans 15 amino acids. CDR1 is SEHNR, CDR2 FQNEAQ, per germline (reference sequence). V lost 3 bases, J lost 5 bases, and 14 bases lay in between. DNA of the CDR3: TGTGCCAGCAGCTTTAGGCTAGCGAGTAACAATGAGCAGTTCTTC. Translating it yields CASSFRLASNNEQFF.

V gene TRBV6-5 combines with J gene TRBJ2-1; a weak D match, TRBD1 (5 bases). This CDR3 has 13 amino acids. Trimming took 5 bases from V and 4 from J, leaving 9 bases between them. Germline V CDR1 and CDR2: MNHEY, SVGAGI. CDR3 DNA sequence: TGTGCCAGCAGTCATCAGGGTTACAATGAGCAGTTCTTC. It specifies CASSHQGYNEQFF.

The V and J genes are TRBV7-2 and TRBJ2-5, with D unclear. The V end lost 4 bases, the J end lost 0 bases, and 6 bases lay between the germline ends. The germline V gene encodes CDR1 SGHTA and CDR2 FQGNSA. This CDR3 comprises 13 residues. CDR3 protein: CASSSMYQETQYF. CDR3 DNA: TGTGCCAGCAGCTCAATGTACCAAGAGACCCAGTACTTC.

This clone was seen more than once but under ten times. The chain links TRBV28 to TRBJ2-6; no definite D call. The CDR3 runs to 16 residues. CDR1 MDHEN and CDR2 SYDVKM come from the germline V gene. Trimming cost V 1 base and J 0 bases, with 7 bases left between them. As DNA, the CDR3 is TGTGCCAGCAGTTTATCGTCAGGCTCTGGGGCCAACGTCCTGACTTTC. Translation: CASSLSSGSGANVLTF.

The V call is TRBV3-1 (or the pseudogene TRBV3-2), the J call TRBJ1-2; tentatively, D is TRBD1 (6 bases). The CDR3 length is 13 residues. Trimming cost V 6 bases and J 2 bases, with 10 bases left between them. Germline lookup yields CDR1 LGHDT and CDR2 YNNKEL (reference sequence). CDR3 nucleotide sequence: TGTGCCAGCAGACCCACAGGGAACTATGGCTACACCTTC. Protein: CASRPTGNYGYTF.

The chain links TRBV6-2 or TRBV6-3 to TRBJ1-2, with D unclear. This CDR3 contains 14 residues. Germline V gene sequence: CDR1 MNHEY, CDR2 SVGEGT. V was trimmed by 5 bases and J by 8 bases, leaving 18 bases between them. The CDR3: CASSPGSRSGGYTF. The CDR3 nucleotides read TGTGCCAGCAGTCCCGGCTCCCGGTCGGGCGGCTACACCTTC.

CDR3 bases: TGTGCCAGCAGGGCCCGGACCGTTGCCCCCTACGAGCAGTACTTC. Amino acids: CASRARTVAPYEQYF. V usage is TRBV28 and J usage is TRBJ2-7; D unresolved. Germline V gene sequence: CDR1 MDHEN, CDR2 SYDVKM. Trimming took 6 bases from V and 2 from J, leaving 17 bases between them. This CDR3 has 15 amino acids.